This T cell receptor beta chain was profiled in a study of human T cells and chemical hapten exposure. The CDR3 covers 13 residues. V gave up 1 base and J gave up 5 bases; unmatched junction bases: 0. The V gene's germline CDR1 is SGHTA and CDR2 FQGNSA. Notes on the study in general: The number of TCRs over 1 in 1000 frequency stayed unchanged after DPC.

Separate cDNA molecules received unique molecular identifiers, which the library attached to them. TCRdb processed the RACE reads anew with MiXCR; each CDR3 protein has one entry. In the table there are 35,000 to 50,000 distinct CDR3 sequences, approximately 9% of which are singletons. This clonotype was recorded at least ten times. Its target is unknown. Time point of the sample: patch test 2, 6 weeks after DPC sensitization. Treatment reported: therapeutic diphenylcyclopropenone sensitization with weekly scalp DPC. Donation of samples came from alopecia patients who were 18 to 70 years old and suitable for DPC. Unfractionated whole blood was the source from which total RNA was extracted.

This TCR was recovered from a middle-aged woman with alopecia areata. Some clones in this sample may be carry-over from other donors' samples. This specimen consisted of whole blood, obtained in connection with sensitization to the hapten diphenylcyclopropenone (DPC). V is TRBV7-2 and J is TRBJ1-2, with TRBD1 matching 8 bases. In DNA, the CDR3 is TGTGCCAGCAGCTTAGGGACAGGGTATGGCTACACCTTC. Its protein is CASSLGTGYGYTF.